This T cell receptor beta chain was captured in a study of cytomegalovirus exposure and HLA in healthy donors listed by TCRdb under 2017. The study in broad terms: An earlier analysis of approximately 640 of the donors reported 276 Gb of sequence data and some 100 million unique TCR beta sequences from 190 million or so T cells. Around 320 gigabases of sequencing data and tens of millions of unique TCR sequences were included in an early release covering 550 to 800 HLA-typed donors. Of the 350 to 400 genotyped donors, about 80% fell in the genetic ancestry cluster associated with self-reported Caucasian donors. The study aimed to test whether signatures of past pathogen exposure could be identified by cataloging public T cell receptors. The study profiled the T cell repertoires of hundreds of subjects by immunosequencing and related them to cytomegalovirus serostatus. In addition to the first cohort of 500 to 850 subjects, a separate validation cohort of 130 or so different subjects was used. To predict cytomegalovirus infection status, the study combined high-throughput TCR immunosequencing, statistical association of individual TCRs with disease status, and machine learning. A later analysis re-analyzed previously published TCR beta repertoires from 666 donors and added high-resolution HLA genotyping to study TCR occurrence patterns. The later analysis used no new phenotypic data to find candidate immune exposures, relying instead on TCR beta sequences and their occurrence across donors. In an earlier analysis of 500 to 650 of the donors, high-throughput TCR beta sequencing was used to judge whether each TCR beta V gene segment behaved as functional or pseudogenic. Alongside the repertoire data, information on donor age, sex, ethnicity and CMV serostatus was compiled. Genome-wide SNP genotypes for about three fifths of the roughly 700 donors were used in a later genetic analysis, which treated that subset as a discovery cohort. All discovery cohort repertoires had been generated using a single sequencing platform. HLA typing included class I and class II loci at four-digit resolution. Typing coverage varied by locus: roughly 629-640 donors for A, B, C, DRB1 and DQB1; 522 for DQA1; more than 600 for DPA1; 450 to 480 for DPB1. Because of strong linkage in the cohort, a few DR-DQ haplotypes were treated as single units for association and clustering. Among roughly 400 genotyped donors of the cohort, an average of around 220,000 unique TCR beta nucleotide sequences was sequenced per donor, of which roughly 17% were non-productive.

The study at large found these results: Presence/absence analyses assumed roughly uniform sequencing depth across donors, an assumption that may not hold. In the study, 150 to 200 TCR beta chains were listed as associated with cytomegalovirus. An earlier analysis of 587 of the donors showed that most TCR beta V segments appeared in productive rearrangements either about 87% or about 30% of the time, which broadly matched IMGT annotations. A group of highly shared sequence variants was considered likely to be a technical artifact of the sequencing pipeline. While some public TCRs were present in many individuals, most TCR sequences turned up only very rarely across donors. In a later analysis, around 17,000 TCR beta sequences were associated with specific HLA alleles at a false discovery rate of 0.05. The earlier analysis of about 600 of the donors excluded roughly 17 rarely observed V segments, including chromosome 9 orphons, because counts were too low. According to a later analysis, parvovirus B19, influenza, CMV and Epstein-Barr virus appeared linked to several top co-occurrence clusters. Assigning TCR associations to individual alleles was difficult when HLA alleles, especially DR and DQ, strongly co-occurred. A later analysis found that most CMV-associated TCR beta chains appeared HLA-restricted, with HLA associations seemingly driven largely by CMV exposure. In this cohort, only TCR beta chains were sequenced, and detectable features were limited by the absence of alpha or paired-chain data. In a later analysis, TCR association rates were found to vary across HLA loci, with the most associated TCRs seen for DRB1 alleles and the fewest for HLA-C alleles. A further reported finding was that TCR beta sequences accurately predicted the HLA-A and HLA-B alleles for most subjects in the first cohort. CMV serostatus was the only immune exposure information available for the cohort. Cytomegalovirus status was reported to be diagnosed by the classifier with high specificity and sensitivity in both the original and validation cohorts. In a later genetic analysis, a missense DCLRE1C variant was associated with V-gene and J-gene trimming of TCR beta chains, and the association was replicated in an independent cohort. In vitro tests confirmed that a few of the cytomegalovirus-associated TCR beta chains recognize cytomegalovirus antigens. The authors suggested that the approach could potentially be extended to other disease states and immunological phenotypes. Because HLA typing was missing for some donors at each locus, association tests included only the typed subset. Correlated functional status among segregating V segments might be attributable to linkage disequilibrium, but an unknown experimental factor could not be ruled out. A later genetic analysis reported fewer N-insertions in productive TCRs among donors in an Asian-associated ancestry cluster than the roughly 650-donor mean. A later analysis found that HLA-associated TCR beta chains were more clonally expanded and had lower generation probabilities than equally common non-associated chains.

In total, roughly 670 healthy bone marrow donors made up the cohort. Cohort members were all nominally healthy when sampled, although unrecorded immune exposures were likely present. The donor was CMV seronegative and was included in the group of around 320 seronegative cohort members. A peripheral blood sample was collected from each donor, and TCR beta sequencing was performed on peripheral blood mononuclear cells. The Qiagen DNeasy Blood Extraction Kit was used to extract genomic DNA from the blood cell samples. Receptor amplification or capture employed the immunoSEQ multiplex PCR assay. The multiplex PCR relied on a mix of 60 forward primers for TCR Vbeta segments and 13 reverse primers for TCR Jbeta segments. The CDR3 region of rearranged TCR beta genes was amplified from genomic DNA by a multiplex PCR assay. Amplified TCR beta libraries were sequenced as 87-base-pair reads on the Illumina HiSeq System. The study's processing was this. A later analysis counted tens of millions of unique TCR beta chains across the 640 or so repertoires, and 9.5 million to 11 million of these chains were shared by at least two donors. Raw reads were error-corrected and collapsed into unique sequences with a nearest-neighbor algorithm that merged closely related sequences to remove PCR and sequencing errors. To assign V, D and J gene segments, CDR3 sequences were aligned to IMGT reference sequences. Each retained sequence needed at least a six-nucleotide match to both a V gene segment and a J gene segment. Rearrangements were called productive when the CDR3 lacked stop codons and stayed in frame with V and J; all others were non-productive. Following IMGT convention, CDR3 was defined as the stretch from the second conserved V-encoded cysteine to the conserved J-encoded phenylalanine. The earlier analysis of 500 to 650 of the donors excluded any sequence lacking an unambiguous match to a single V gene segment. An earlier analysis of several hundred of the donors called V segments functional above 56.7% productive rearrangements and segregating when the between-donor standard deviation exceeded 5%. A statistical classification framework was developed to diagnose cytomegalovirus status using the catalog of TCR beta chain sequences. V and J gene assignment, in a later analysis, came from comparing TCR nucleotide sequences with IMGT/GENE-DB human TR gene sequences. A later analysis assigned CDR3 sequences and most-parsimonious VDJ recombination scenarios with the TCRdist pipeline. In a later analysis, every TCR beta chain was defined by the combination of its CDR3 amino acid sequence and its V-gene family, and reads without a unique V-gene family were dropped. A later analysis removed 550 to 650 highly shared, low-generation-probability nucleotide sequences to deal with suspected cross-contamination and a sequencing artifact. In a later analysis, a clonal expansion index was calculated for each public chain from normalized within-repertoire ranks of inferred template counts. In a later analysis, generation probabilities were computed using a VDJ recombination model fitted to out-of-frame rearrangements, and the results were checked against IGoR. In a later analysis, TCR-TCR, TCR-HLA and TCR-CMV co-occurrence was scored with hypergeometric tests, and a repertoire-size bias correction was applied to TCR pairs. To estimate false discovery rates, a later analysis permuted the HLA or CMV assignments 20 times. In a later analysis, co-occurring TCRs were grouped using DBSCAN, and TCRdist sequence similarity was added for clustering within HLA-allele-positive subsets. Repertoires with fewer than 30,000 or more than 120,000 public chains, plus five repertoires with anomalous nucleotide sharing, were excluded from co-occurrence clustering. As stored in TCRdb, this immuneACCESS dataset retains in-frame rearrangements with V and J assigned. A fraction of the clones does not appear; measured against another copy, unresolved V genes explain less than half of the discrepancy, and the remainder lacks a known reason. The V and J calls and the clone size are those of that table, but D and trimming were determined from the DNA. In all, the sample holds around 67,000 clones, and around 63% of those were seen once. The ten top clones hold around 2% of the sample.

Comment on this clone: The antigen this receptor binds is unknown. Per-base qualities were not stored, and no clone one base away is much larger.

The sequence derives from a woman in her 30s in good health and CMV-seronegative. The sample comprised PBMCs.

For the CDR3, the sequence is CATRQAPGSPLHF. In nucleotides, the sequence is TGTGCCACCAGACAGGCGCCCGGTTCACCCCTCCACTTT. The sequence is built from TRBV19 and TRBJ1-6; a tentative D call is TRBD1 (6 bases match). Spanning cysteine to phenylalanine, the CDR3 consists of 13 amino acids. Only the CDR3 part of the read is kept: 39 bases, read in frame from the first base. V is clipped by 10 bases and J by 9 bases, and the sequence between their germline boundaries is 16 bases long. In the germline V gene (reference sequence), CDR1 corresponds to LNHDA and CDR2 to SQIVND.